This is a list of T cell receptor beta chains from one sample in a study of identical twins. Each CDR3 protein gets one entry after TCRdb re-called the 5' RACE reads with MiXCR. The repertoire has around 250,000 distinct CDR3 sequences, roughly 7% of them found once; the top ten carry about 3.6%. The same sample was also used in a study of yellow fever vaccine responses in identical twins.

Sequenced sample: memory (CD45RO+) T cells sorted from blood. The receptors originated from a woman under 30 in good health. Each CDR3 is given without its conserved first and last residue.

V gene	J gene	CDR3 length	CDR3 protein
TRBV7-3	TRBJ2-3	14	ASSLKGGASTDTQY
TRBV4-1	TRBJ2-1	15	ASSQTGTSGGYNEQF
TRBV7-2	TRBJ2-7	14	ASSLGTSLSIYEQY
TRBV20-1	TRBJ2-1	13	SARGQLAGVKEQF
TRBV28	TRBJ2-7	14	ASRKLGREGSHEQY
TRBV2	TRBJ2-1	13	ASTGDTISYNEQF
TRBV7-6	TRBJ2-3	10	ASSNYRFRQY
TRBV20-1	TRBJ1-5	14	SAKRGGTGSNQPQH
TRBV7-6	TRBJ2-3	12	ASSDTGSTDTQY
TRBV9	TRBJ2-3	13	ASSVGYIDTDTQY
TRBV6-5	TRBJ2-7	16	ASSYAPGGAGAIYEQY
TRBV6-5	TRBJ2-1	14	ASSYISGAFYNEQF
TRBV7-6	TRBJ2-2	13	ASSLAQGLTGELF
TRBV7-6	TRBJ1-1	13	ASSPAGTPNTEAF
TRBV20-1	TRBJ2-2	12	SARGLGGTGELF
TRBV28	TRBJ1-5	14	ASSPTGELRNQPQH
TRBV3-1	TRBJ1-2	11	ASSPGFDYGYT
TRBV12-3/TRBV12-4	TRBJ1-4	12	ASRANRANEKLF
TRBV24-1	TRBJ2-1	16	ATSDLASGSESYNEQF
TRBV20-1	TRBJ1-1	11	SAYRGPNTEAF
TRBV28	TRBJ1-4	15	ASRAPIGGRSNEKLF
TRBV5-5	TRBJ2-3	13	ASSLIGALTDTQY
TRBV5-1	TRBJ1-2	11	ASSLEYGDGYT
TRBV6-2/TRBV6-3	TRBJ1-5	13	ASSHPTGREQPQH
TRBV3-1	TRBJ2-7	15	ASSHGTSGRVSYEQY
TRBV12-5	TRBJ2-1	15	ASGLPTTSGTYNEQF
TRBV5-1	TRBJ2-1	13	ASSPVRSSYNEQF
TRBV19	TRBJ1-1	13	ASRYGTAINTEAF
TRBV9	TRBJ2-7	15	ASSVDGGGASIYEQY
TRBV12-3/TRBV12-4	TRBJ1-2	9	ASGKSYGYT
TRBV12-3/TRBV12-4	TRBJ2-7	12	ASRKREIGNEQY
TRBV27	TRBJ1-3	13	ASSRGDSPGNTIY
TRBV24-1	TRBJ2-3	12	ATSEPTSTDTQY
TRBV27	TRBJ2-2	10	ASSFWGGELF
TRBV20-1	TRBJ2-1	14	SARGLAGRSYNEQF
TRBV24-1	TRBJ1-1	12	ATSAGQGNTEAF
TRBV4-2	TRBJ2-3	13	ASSRQRESTDTQY